These T cell receptor beta chains were read from a single sample in a study of blood T cell repertoires in COVID-19. The data were produced by immunoSEQ multiplex PCR, yet TCRdb's version contains in-frame clones alone and is incomplete. Found here are under 300,000 clones, more than 75% of them singletons; the top ten hold approximately 2%. Material for sequencing was PBMCs or T cells enriched from blood (not recorded which). These receptors came from a woman aged 55-70 years in a cohort exposed to, infected with or recovered from COVID-19 (not recorded which). CDR3s include the opening cysteine and the closing phenylalanine or tryptophan. D genes are given only for firm matches. Some rows mark clone size as missing; the rest say once, few, many or name a class of expanded clone.

clone_size	d_call	v_call	j_call	cdr3_aa	cdr3_nt
.	.	TRBV6-5	TRBJ1-1	CASSYFGGTSTEAFF	TGTGCCAGCAGTTACTTCGGGGGGACTTCCACTGAAGCTTTCTTT
.	.	TRBV2	TRBJ1-2	CASDSLNYGYTF	TGTGCCAGCGACAGTTTAAACTATGGCTACACCTTC
.	.	TRBV28	TRBJ1-2	CASSLDSLNYGYTF	TGTGCCAGCAGTCTTGACAGTTTAAACTATGGCTACACCTTC
.	.	TRBV7-2	TRBJ2-2	CASSLGGFTGELFF	TGTGCCAGCAGCTTAGGCGGGTTCACCGGGGAGCTGTTTTTT
.	TRBD1	TRBV5-8	TRBJ1-6	CASSWGAEGASPLHF	TGTGCCAGCAGCTGGGGCGCGGAGGGGGCATCACCCCTCCACTTT
.	.	TRBV19	TRBJ1-5	CASSIGGSGVGPQHF	TGTGCCAGTAGTATCGGGGGTTCGGGGGTCGGGCCCCAGCATTTT
.	TRBD2	TRBV9	TRBJ2-1	CASSESGSFYNEQFF	TGTGCCAGCAGCGAGAGCGGGAGCTTCTACAATGAGCAGTTCTTC
.	TRBD1	TRBV6-5	TRBJ2-1	CASSPDRGLGNEQFF	TGTGCCAGCAGTCCGGACAGGGGACTGGGCAATGAGCAGTTCTTC
.	TRBD2	TRBV28	TRBJ2-5	CASSLGGSGTKTQYF	TGTGCCAGCAGTTTAGGTGGTAGCGGGACAAAGACCCAGTACTTC
once	.	TRBV6-5	TRBJ1-5	CASSLTGTNQPQHF	TGTGCCAGCAGTCTCACAGGGACCAATCAGCCCCAGCATTTT
.	.	TRBV10-1	TRBJ2-3	CASSAADTQYF	TGCGCCAGCAGCGCGGCAGATACGCAGTATTTT
.	TRBD2	TRBV6-6	TRBJ2-1	CASTLAGIGNEQFF	TGTGCCAGCACTCTAGCGGGTATCGGGAATGAGCAGTTCTTC
.	TRBD2	TRBV23-1	TRBJ2-7	CASSQSKVTSGREYYEQYF	TGCGCCAGCAGTCAATCGAAGGTCACTAGCGGGAGGGAATACTACGAGCAGTACTTC
.	.	TRBV11-2	TRBJ2-3	CASSLEGQTQYF	TGTGCCAGCAGCTTAGAGGGCCAAACGCAGTATTTT
.	.	TRBV30	TRBJ1-3	CAWSVDSGNTIYF	TGTGCCTGGAGTGTGGACAGCGGAAACACCATATATTTT
once	.	TRBV6-5	TRBJ2-7	CASSAQRVGGYEQYF	TGTGCCAGCAGCGCTCAGCGAGTCGGAGGGTACGAGCAGTACTTC
.	TRBD1	TRBV28	TRBJ1-1	CASSFSGTGGTEAFF	TGTGCCAGCAGTTTTTCCGGGACAGGGGGCACTGAAGCTTTCTTT
.	TRBD2	TRBV7-2	TRBJ2-1	CASSSRAGGLYNEQFF	TGTGCCAGCAGCTCCCGAGCGGGAGGGCTTTACAATGAGCAGTTCTTC
once	.	TRBV18	TRBJ2-3	CASSHHTKDTQYF	TGTGCCAGCTCCCACCATACAAAAGATACGCAGTATTTT
.	.	TRBV7-6	TRBJ1-2	CASSLWEVGRDGYTF	TGTGCCAGCAGCTTATGGGAGGTGGGAAGGGATGGCTACACCTTC
once	.	TRBV15	TRBJ2-1	CATSRATGMSYNEQFF	TGTGCCACCAGCAGGGCCACCGGGATGTCCTACAATGAGCAGTTCTTC
.	TRBD1	TRBV7-8	TRBJ1-6	CASSLGQGAQSPLHF	TGTGCCAGCAGCTTAGGGCAGGGGGCTCAATCACCCCTCCACTTT
.	.	TRBV2	TRBJ1-3	CASSVAGVGNTIYF	TGTGCCAGCAGTGTGGCAGGGGTTGGAAACACCATATATTTT
.	.	TRBV7-2	TRBJ2-3	CASSTSLASTDTQYF	TGTGCCAGCAGCACGAGTCTAGCGTCCACAGATACGCAGTATTTT
.	TRBD1	TRBV7-9	TRBJ1-6	CASSQQGATDNSPLHF	TGTGCCAGCAGCCAACAGGGGGCGACCGATAATTCACCCCTCCACTTT
.	.	TRBV19	TRBJ1-1	CARDGGAEAFF	TGTGCCAGGGACGGAGGGGCTGAAGCTTTCTTT
.	TRBD2	TRBV7-2	TRBJ2-3	CASSSPGLAGRTDTQYF	TGTGCCAGCAGCTCTCCGGGACTAGCGGGAAGGACAGATACGCAGTATTTT
.	.	TRBV6-4	TRBJ2-1	CASSDMTASSYNEQFF	TGTGCCAGCAGTGACATGACAGCGAGCTCCTACAATGAGCAGTTCTTC
.	TRBD1	TRBV5-4	TRBJ2-6	CASNPRTGNSGANVLTF	TGTGCCAGCAACCCGAGGACAGGCAACTCTGGGGCCAACGTCCTGACTTTC
once	.	TRBV5-1	TRBJ2-7	CASSPRTEGLEQYF	TGCGCCAGCAGCCCCAGGACAGAGGGGTTGGAGCAGTACTTC
.	TRBD1	TRBV14	TRBJ1-1	CASSVQGATEAFF	TGTGCCAGCAGCGTACAGGGGGCCACTGAAGCTTTCTTT
few	.	TRBV7-2	TRBJ2-1	CASSSQAGFSYNEQFF	TGTGCCAGCAGCTCCCAAGCGGGTTTCTCCTACAATGAGCAGTTCTTC
.	TRBD2	TRBV6-5	TRBJ2-7	CASTVLAGSYEQYF	TGTGCCAGCACTGTACTAGCGGGCTCCTACGAGCAGTACTTC
.	TRBD2	TRBV6-5	TRBJ2-1	CASSYSLAGGDNEQFF	TGTGCCAGCAGTTACTCATTAGCGGGAGGGGACAATGAGCAGTTCTTC
.	TRBD1	TRBV7-2	TRBJ2-7	CASSLDRGPQYEQYF	TGTGCCAGCAGCTTGGACAGGGGGCCCCAATACGAGCAGTACTTC
.	TRBD1	TRBV5-1	TRBJ2-1	CASSSGTGDRNEQFF	TGCGCCAGCAGCTCCGGGACAGGGGATCGCAATGAGCAGTTCTTC
once	.	TRBV7-8	TRBJ2-5	CASSPETGQETQYF	TGTGCCAGCAGCCCCGAGACTGGCCAAGAGACCCAGTACTTC
.	.	TRBV7-3	TRBJ2-1	CASSSPGNEQFF	TGTGCCAGCAGCTCCCCCGGCAATGAGCAGTTCTTC
.	.	TRBV29-1	TRBJ1-5	CSVEDRGPKRIVQPQHF	TGCAGCGTTGAAGATAGAGGTCCGAAACGTATTGTGCAGCCCCAGCATTTT
.	TRBD2	TRBV6-5	TRBJ2-1	CASSYVGLAQHEQFF	TGTGCCAGCAGTTACGTGGGACTAGCGCAACATGAGCAGTTCTTC
.	.	TRBV7-9	TRBJ2-2	CASSFPGPTNTGELFF	TGTGCCAGCAGCTTCCCTGGCCCAACGAACACCGGGGAGCTGTTTTTT
.	.	TRBV9	TRBJ2-1	CASSVAGQTYNEQFF	TGTGCCAGCAGCGTAGCCGGACAAACCTACAATGAGCAGTTCTTC
once	TRBD1	TRBV6-1	TRBJ1-5	CASSATGQGLNQPQHF	TGTGCCAGCAGTGCTACAGGACAGGGTCTAAATCAGCCCCAGCATTTT
.	.	TRBV4-1	TRBJ1-3	CASSQELRVISGNTIYF	TGCGCCAGCAGCCAAGAACTTCGGGTAATCTCTGGAAACACCATATATTTT
.	.	TRBV11-3	TRBJ2-5	CASSLVDVAGLKTQYF	TGTGCCAGCAGCTTAGTGGACGTCGCGGGACTGAAGACCCAGTACTTC
.	TRBD1	TRBV28	TRBJ2-1	CASSPTGASSYNEQFF	TGTGCCAGCAGCCCGACAGGGGCGAGCTCCTACAATGAGCAGTTCTTC